The T cell receptor beta chain described here comes from a study of CD8 T cells in Susac syndrome. The CDR3 is made up of 17 amino acids. Trimming took 3 bases from V and 4 from J, leaving 21 bases between them. Germline lookup yields CDR1 PRHDT and CDR2 FYEKMQ (reference sequence). Sequencing of TCR beta drew on CD8+ and CD4+ T cells from blood. The multiple sclerosis controls were treatment-naive patients, and their relapsing-remitting disease was stable or active. Negative isolation was applied to CD8+ and CD4+ T cells, and FACS enrichment was applied to TEMRA cells. Reverse transcription of roughly 0.45 to 1 ug RNA was carried out with random hexamers. Across 54 Vbeta and 13 Jbeta, immunoSEQ multiplex PCR amplified TCR beta CDR3. TCRdb passed the immunoSEQ multiplex PCR reads through MiXCR, listing each CDR3 protein once. Of approximately 300,000 distinct CDR3 sequences listed, about 91% were seen once; the top ten hold approximately 0.18%.

The J gene is TRBJ2-5, the V gene TRBV13, with no clear D. The TCR comes from a human donor with multiple sclerosis. Sequencing input: CD8+ T cells from PBMCs. This CDR3 is CASSFSTPRKMGETQYF. The CDR3 region has the DNA TGTGCCAGCAGCTTCTCTACACCCAGGAAAATGGGAGAGACCCAGTACTTC.